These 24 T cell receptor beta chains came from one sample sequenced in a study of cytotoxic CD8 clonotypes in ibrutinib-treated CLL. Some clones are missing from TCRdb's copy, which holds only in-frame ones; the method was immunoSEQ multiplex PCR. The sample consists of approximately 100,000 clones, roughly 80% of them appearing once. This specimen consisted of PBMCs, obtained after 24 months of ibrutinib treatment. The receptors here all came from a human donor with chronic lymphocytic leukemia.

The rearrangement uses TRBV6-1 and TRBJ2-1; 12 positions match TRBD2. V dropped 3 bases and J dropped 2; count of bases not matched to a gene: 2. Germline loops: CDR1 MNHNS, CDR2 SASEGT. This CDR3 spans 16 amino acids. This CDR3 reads CASSDRLAGAYNEQFF. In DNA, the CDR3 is TGTGCCAGCAGTGATCGACTAGCGGGAGCCTACAATGAGCAGTTCTTC.

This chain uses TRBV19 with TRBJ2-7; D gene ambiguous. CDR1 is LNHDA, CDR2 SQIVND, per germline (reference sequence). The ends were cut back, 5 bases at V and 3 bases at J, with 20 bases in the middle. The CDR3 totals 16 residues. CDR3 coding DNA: TGTGCCAGTAGTTTGAGTGTAGGTCCCTTGGGCTACGAGCAGTACTTC. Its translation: CASSLSVGPLGYEQYF.

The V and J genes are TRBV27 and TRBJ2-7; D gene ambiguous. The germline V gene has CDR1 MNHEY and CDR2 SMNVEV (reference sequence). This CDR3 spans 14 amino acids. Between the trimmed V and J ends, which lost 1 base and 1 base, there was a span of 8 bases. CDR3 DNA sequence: TGTGCCAGCAGTTTATGGGGAACTTCCTACGAGCAGTACTTC. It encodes CASSLWGTSYEQYF.

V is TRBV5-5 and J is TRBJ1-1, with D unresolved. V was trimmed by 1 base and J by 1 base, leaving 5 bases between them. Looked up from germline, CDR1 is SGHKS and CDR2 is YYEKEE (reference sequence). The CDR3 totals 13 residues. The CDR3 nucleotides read TGTGCCAGCAGCTTGATCTGGAACACTGAAGCTTTCTTT. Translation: CASSLIWNTEAFF. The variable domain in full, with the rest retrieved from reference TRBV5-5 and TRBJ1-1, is DAGVTQSPTHLIKTRGQQVTLRCSPISGHKSVSWYQQVLGQGPQFIFQYYEKEERGRGNFPDRFSARQFPNYSSELNVNALLLGDSALYLCASSLIWNTEAFFGQGTRLTVV.

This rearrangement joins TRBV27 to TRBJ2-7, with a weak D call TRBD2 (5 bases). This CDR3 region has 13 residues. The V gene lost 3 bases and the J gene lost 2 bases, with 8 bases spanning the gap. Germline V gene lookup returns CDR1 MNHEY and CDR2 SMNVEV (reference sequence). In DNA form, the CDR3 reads TGTGCCAGCAGTTTCGGGGTTACCTACGAGCAGTACTTC. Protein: CASSFGVTYEQYF.

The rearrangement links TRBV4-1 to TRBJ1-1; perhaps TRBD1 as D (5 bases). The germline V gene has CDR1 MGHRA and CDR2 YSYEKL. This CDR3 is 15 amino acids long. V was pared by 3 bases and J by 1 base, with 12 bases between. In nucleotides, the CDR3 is TGCGCCAGCAGCCACAGCGGGACGGCGAACACTGAAGCTTTCTTT. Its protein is CASSHSGTANTEAFF.

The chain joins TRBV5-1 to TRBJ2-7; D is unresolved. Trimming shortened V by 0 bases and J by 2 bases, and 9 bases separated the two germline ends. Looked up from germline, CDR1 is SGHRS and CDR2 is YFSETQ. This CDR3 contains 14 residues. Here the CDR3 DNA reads TGCGCCAGCAGCTTGGGGGTAGGTACCTACGAGCAGTACTTC. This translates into CASSLGVGTYEQYF.

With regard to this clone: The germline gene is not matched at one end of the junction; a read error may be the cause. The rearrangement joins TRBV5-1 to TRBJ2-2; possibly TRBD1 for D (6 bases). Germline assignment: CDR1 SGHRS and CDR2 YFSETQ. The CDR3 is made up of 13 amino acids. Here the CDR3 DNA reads TGCGCCAGCAGCCCAGGGGCCACCCGGGAGCTGTTTTTT. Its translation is CASSPGATRELFF.

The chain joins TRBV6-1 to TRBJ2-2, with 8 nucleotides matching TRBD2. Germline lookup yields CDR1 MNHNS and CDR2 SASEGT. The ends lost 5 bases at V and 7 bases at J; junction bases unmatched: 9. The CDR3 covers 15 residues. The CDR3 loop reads CASSWPAGVGGELFF. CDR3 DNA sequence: TGTGCCAGCAGTTGGCCAGCGGGAGTTGGCGGGGAGCTGTTTTTT.

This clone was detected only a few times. The CDR3 region is CASLKGLGPNTGELFF. The DNA for the CDR3 is TGTGCCTCACTTAAGGGACTCGGCCCCAACACCGGGGAGCTGTTTTTT. The chain has TRBV19 and TRBJ2-2, with D possibly TRBD2 on 6 matching bases. The germline gives CDR1 LNHDA, CDR2 SQIVND (reference sequence). The CDR3 length is 16 residues. Trimming took off 11 bases at V and 2 bases at J, with 21 bases between the two ends.

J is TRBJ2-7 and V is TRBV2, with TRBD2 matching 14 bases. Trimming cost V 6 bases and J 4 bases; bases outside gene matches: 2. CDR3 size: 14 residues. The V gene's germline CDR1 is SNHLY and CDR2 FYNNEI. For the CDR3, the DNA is TGTGCCAGCAGAGGACTAGCGGGAGGATACGAGCAGTACTTC. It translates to CASRGLAGGYEQYF.

CDR3 sequence (DNA): TGTGCCAGCAGCTCACTGGGGACAGGGGTTAATGAGCAGTTCTTC. Translating gives CASSSLGTGVNEQFF. This sequence joins TRBV7-6 and TRBJ2-1; 10 nucleotides agree with TRBD1. The CDR3 covers 15 residues. Germline values: CDR1 SGHVS, CDR2 FNYEAQ. J lost 7 bases, V lost 4 bases, and 7 bases had no gene match.

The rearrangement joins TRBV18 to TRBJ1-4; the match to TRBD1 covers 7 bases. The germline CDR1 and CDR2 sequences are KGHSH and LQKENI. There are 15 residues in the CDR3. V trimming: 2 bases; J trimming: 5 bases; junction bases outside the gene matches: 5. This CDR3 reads CASSPFGDRNEKLFF. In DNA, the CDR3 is TGTGCCAGCTCACCATTTGGGGACAGAAATGAAAAACTGTTTTTT.

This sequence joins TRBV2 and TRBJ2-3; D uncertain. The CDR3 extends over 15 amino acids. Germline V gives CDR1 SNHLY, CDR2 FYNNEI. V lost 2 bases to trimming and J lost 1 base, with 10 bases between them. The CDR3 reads CASSENQIRTDTQYF. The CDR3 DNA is TGTGCCAGCAGTGAAAACCAGATACGCACAGATACGCAGTATTTT.

The DNA for the CDR3 is TGTGCCAGCAGCTTAGTAGCACATTACGAGCAGTACTTC. Encoded protein: CASSLVAHYEQYF. This sequence joins TRBV7-9 and TRBJ2-7, with D hard to call. Per the germline V gene, CDR1 is SEHNR and CDR2 is FQNEAQ (reference sequence). Trimming shortened V by 1 base and J by 4 bases, and 8 bases separated the two germline ends. This CDR3 is 13 amino acids long.

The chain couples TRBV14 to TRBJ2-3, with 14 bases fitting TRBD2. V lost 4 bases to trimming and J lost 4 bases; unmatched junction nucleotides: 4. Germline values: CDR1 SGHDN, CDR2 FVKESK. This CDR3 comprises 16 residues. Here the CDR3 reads CASSRGLAGAADTQYF. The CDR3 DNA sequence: TGTGCCAGCAGCCGGGGACTAGCGGGAGCGGCAGATACGCAGTATTTT.

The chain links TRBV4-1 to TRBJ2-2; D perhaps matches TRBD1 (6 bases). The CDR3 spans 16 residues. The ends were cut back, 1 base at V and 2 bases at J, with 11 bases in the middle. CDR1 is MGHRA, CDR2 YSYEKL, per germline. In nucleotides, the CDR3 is TGCGCCAGCAGCCAAGGCCAGGGGCATAACACCGGGGAGCTGTTTTTT. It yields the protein CASSQGQGHNTGELFF.

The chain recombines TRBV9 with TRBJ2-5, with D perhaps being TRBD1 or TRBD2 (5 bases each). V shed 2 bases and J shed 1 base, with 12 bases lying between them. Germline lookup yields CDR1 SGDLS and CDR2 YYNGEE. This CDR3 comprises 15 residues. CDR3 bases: TGTGCCAGCAGCGTCCTCACCGGGACCCAAGAGACCCAGTACTTC. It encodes CASSVLTGTQETQYF.

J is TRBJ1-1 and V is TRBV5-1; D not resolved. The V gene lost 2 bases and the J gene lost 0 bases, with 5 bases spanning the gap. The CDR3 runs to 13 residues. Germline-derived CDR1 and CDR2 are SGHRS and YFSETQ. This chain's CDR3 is CASSLTLNTEAFF. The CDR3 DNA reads TGCGCCAGCAGCTTAACTTTGAACACTGAAGCTTTCTTT.

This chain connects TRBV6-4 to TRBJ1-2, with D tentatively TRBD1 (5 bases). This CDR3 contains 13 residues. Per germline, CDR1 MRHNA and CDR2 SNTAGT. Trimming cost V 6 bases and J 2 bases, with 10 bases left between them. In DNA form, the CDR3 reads TGTGCCAGCAGACAGGACGGGAACTATGGCTACACCTTC. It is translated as CASRQDGNYGYTF.

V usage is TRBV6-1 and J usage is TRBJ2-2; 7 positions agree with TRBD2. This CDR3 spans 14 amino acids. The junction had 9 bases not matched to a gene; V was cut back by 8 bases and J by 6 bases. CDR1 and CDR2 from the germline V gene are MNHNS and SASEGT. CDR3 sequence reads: CASLSGWSSGELFF. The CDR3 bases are TGTGCCAGCCTTAGCGGGTGGTCCTCCGGGGAGCTGTTTTTT.

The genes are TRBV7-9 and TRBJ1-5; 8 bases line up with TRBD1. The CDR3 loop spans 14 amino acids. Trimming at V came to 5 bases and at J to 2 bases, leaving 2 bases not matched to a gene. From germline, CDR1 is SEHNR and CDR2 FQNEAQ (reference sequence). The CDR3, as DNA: TGTGCCAGCAGCCCGGGACAGGGCAATCAGCCCCAGCATTTT. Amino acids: CASSPGQGNQPQHF.

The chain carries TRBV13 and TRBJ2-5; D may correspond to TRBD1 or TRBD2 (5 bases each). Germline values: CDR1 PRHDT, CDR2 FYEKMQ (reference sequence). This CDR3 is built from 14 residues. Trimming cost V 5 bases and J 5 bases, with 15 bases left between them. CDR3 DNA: TGTGCCAGCAGCCCAACGGGCAGGGAGGAGACCCAGTACTTC. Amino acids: CASSPTGREETQYF.

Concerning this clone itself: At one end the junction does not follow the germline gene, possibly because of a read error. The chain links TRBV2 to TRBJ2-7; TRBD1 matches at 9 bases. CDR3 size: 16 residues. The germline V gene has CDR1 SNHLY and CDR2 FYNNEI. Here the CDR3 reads CASILRPGQGSFEQYF. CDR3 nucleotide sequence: TGTGCCAGCATTCTTCGTCCGGGACAGGGTTCCTTCGAGCAGTACTTC.